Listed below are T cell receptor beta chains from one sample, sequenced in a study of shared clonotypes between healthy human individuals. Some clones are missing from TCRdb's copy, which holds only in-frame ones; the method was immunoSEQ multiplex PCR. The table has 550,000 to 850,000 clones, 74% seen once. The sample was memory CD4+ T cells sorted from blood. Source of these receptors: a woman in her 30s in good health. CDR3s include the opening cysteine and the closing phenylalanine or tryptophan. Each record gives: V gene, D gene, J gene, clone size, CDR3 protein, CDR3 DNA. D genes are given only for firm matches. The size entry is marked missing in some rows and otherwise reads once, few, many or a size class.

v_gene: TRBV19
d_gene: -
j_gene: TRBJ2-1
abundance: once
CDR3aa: CASSIDGSSYNEQFF
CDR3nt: TGTGCCAGTAGTATCGACGGAAGCTCCTACAATGAGCAGTTCTTC

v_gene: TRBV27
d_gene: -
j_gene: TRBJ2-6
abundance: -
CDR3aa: CASRPLGAGANVLTF
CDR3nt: TGTGCCAGCAGACCTCTGGGGGCCGGGGCCAACGTCCTGACTTTC

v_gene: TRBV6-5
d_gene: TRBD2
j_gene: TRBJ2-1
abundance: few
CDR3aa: CASSSGTSPNEQFF
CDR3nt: TGTGCCAGCAGTTCCGGGACTAGTCCCAATGAGCAGTTCTTC

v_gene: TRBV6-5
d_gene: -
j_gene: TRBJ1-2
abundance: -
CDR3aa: CASSYRASANYGYTF
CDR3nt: TGTGCCAGCAGTTATCGCGCGTCCGCAAACTATGGCTACACCTTC

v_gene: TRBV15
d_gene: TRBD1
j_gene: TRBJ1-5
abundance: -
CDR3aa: CATSGQGAQQPQHF
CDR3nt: TGTGCCACCAGCGGACAGGGGGCGCAGCAGCCCCAGCATTTT

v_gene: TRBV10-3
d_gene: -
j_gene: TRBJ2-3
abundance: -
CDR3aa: CAISESISGTDTQYF
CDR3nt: TGTGCCATCAGTGAGTCCATAAGTGGCACAGATACGCAGTATTTT

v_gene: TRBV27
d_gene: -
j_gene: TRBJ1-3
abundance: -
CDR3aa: CASGSGNTIYF
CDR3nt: TGTGCCAGCGGCTCTGGAAACACCATATATTTT

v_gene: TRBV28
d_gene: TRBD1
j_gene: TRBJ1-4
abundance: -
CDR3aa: CASSLLGQGGLNEKLFF
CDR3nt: TGTGCCAGCAGTTTGCTGGGACAGGGGGGATTAAATGAAAAACTGTTTTTT

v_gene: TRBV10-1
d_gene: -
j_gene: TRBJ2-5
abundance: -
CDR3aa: CASSEFRDGQETQYF
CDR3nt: TGCGCCAGCAGTGAGTTCAGGGACGGTCAAGAGACCCAGTACTTC

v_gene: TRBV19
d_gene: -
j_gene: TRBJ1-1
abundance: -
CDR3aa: CASSILVAGMNTEAFF
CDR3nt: TGTGCCAGTAGTATTCTTGTTGCAGGGATGAACACTGAAGCTTTCTTT

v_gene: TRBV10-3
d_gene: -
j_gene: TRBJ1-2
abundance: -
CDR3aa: CAMTARVEDNYGYTF
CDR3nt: TGTGCCATGACGGCGCGTGTGGAGGATAACTATGGCTACACCTTC

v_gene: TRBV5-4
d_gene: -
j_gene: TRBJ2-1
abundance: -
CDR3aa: CASSLASLSSYNEQFF
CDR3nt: TGTGCCAGCAGCTTGGCTAGTCTGAGCTCCTACAATGAGCAGTTCTTC

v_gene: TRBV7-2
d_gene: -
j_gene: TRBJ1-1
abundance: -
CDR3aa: CASSSHLDTEAFF
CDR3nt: TGTGCCAGCAGCTCCCACTTGGACACTGAAGCTTTCTTT

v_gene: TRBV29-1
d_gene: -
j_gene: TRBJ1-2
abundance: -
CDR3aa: CSASTADNYGYTF
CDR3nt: TGCAGCGCTTCGACGGCCGATAACTATGGCTACACCTTC

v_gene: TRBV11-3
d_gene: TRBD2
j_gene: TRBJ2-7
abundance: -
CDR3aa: CASSYGAGGEQYF
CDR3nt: TGTGCCAGCAGCTACGGAGCGGGAGGCGAGCAGTACTTC

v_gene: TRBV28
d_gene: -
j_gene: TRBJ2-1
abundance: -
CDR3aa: CASSLLRGGQFF
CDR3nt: TGTGCCAGCAGTTTACTCAGGGGTGGTCAGTTCTTC

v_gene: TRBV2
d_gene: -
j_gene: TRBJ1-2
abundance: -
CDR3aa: CASSGGQSYGYTF
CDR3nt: TGTGCCAGCAGTGGGGGACAAAGCTATGGCTACACCTTC

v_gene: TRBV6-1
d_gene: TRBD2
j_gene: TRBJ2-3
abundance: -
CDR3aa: CASSAGLSVSGRPDTQYF
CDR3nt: TGTGCCAGCAGTGCAGGGTTGTCGGTTAGCGGGAGGCCCGATACGCAGTATTTT

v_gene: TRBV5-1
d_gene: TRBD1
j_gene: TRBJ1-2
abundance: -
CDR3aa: CASSLGGGTGSYTF
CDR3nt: TGCGCCAGCAGCTTGGGAGGGGGCACCGGGAGCTACACCTTC

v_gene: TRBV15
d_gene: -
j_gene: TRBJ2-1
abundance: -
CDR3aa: CATSRGTNYNEQFF
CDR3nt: TGTGCCACCAGCAGAGGGACGAATTACAATGAGCAGTTCTTC

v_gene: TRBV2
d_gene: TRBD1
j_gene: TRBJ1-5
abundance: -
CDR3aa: CASSEWTGGVQPQHF
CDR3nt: TGTGCCAGCAGTGAGTGGACAGGGGGCGTTCAGCCCCAGCATTTT

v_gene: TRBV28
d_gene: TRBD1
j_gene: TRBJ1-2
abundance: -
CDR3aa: CASSLGQGSYGYTF
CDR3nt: TGTGCCAGCAGCTTAGGACAGGGTAGCTATGGCTACACCTTC

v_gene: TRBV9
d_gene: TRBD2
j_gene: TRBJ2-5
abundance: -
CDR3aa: CASSAGLAGAETQYF
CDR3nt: TGTGCCAGCAGCGCCGGACTAGCGGGAGCAGAGACCCAGTACTTC

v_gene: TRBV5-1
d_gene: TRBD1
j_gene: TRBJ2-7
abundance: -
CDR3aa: CASSPRGQGGNEQYF
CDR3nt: TGCGCCAGCAGCCCTCGGGGACAGGGCGGAAACGAGCAGTACTTC

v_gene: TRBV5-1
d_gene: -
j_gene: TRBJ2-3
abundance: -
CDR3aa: CASSLSWATDTQYF
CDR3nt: TGCGCCAGCAGCTTGAGTTGGGCCACAGATACGCAGTATTTT

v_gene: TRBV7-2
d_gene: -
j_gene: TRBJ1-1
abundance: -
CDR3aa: CASSISVNTEAFF
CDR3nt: TGTGCCAGCAGCATTTCGGTGAACACTGAAGCTTTCTTT

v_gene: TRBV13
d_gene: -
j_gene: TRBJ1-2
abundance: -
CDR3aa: CASSFNEVGPLYRGYTF
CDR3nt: TGTGCCAGCAGCTTCAACGAGGTCGGCCCTCTATACCGAGGCTACACCTTC

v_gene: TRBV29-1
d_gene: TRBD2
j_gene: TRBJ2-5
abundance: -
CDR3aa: CSLPGTSGQETQYF
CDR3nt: TGCAGCCTACCCGGGACTAGCGGGCAAGAGACCCAGTACTTC

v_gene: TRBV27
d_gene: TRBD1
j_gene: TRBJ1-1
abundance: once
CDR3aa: CASRRGLGTEAFF
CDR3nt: TGTGCCAGCAGGAGGGGGCTTGGCACTGAAGCTTTCTTT

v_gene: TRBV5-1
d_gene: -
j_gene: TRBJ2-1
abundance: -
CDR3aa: CASSLGRGSFHNEQFF
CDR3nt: TGCGCCAGCAGTCTTGGCCGAGGGAGTTTCCACAATGAGCAGTTCTTC

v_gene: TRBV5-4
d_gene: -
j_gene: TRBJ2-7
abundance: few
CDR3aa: CASSFTGAPYEQYF
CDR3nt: TGTGCCAGCAGCTTTACCGGGGCGCCCTACGAGCAGTACTTC